The 3 T cell receptor beta chains listed next were all sequenced from one sample in a study of regulatory T cells in long-lasting Graves disease. Time point: newly diagnosed GD, antithyroid drugs for less than 3 months. There was RNA extracted from PBMCs, and the TCR library was made from it. Library construction for TCR beta used iRepertoire HTBI primers and Arm-PCR of CDR3 regions. A single record per CDR3 protein comes from TCRdb applying MiXCR to the multiplex PCR reads. The sample includes 500,000 or so distinct CDR3 sequences, about 16% seen only once; the top ten take roughly 25%. This sample also belongs to another study, concerning T cells in Graves' hyperthyroidism and ophthalmopathy.

Sequenced here: peripheral blood mononuclear cells (PBMCs), sampled at new diagnosis, from a patient treated with antithyroid drugs. The receptors come from a woman aged 35-60 years with Graves disease.

This clonotype has just a few counts. The chain uses TRBV19 and TRBJ1-1, with unresolved D. Trimming left V 4 bases short and J 4 bases short, with 10 bases between. The CDR3 is 13 residues long. From germline, CDR1 is LNHDA and CDR2 SQIVND (reference sequence). CDR3 sequence: CASSNWDTTEAFF. In DNA, the CDR3 is TGTGCCAGTAGTAATTGGGATACCACTGAAGCTTTCTTT.

This clonotype came up many times. The chain combines TRBV7-2 with TRBJ1-4, with D hard to call. In germline, CDR1 is SGHTA, CDR2 FQGNSA. Deletions cut 3 bases from V and 2 bases from J, with 7 bases between. This CDR3 has 14 residues. CDR3 in DNA: TGTGCCAGCAGCTTCTCGGGGACTAATGAAAAACTGTTTTTT. Amino acid sequence: CASSFSGTNEKLFF.

This chain uses TRBV4-1 with TRBJ2-3; a weak D match, TRBD2 (5 bases). CDR3 length: 15 amino acids. Trimming left V 4 bases short and J 2 bases short, with 13 bases between. The germline CDR1 and CDR2 sequences are MGHRA and YSYEKL. The CDR3 sequence: CASSRGLAPTDTQYF. The CDR3 nucleotides are TGCGCCAGCAGCCGAGGACTGGCTCCCACAGATACGCAGTATTTT.